The clone carrying this T cell receptor (beta chain) was picked up many times. This sample was taken from a study of T cells after yellow fever vaccination. Making TCR cDNA involved 5'RACE template switching, which added UMIs and a universal primer site. MiXCR, run by TCRdb on the 5' RACE reads, gives a single entry per CDR3 protein. Of about 260,000 distinct CDR3 sequences in the sample, around 4.9% were seen once. This CDR3 is 15 amino acids long. Trimming cost V 8 bases and J 6 bases; bases outside gene matches: 7. The genes are TRBV12-3 or TRBV12-4 and TRBJ1-6, with 10 bases identical to TRBD1. This TCR was recovered from a man between 18 and 29 years old who received the YFV17D yellow fever vaccine. The input for sequencing was CD4+ T cells sorted from PBMCs, taken on the day of the yellow fever booster vaccination. CDR3 in amino acids: CASRTGTGVNSPLHF. As DNA, the CDR3 is TGTGCCAGCCGTACCGGGACAGGGGTTAATTCACCCCTCCACTTT.